The 21 T cell receptor beta chains presented below share a single source sample, sequenced in a study of cytotoxic CD8 clonotypes in ibrutinib-treated CLL. Sequencing used immunoSEQ multiplex PCR; TCRdb keeps in-frame clones, though not all of them. The repertoire holds tens of thousands of clones, with 56% as singletons. The sequencing used PBMCs, collected after 24 months of ibrutinib treatment. The source of these receptors is a human donor with chronic lymphocytic leukemia.

The chain links TRBV14 to TRBJ2-1; D may correspond to TRBD1 or TRBD2 (5 bases each). Germline CDR1 is SGHDN and CDR2 is FVKESK. This CDR3 spans 14 amino acids. The germline V and J ends were trimmed by 4 bases and 4 bases, with 11 bases remaining between them. CDR3 nucleotides: TGTGCCAGCAGCCCCTGGGGACCATACAATGAGCAGTTCTTC. This translates into CASSPWGPYNEQFF.

The rearrangement uses TRBV19 and TRBJ2-2; possibly TRBD2 for D (5 bases). The CDR3 has 15 amino acids. V was cut by 7 bases and J by 6 bases, with 18 bases left in between. From germline, CDR1 is LNHDA and CDR2 SQIVND (reference sequence). CDR3 residues: CASKGLVGSAGELFF. CDR3 bases: TGTGCCAGTAAAGGACTTGTCGGATCGGCCGGGGAGCTGTTTTTT.

The J gene is TRBJ2-1, the V gene TRBV7-9; D is unresolved. Germline V gives CDR1 SEHNR, CDR2 FQNEAQ (reference sequence). The ends were cut back, 1 base at V and 9 bases at J, with 4 bases in the middle. This CDR3 comprises 11 residues. The CDR3 here is CASSLGGEQFF. The CDR3 DNA is TGTGCCAGCAGCTTAGGAGGTGAGCAGTTCTTC.

The chain couples TRBV5-1 to TRBJ1-4, with 10 positions matching TRBD1. Germline CDR1 reads SGHRS; CDR2 reads YFSETQ. Unmatched junction bases numbered 3, after V lost 5 bases and J lost 5 bases. The CDR3 has 14 amino acids. The CDR3 DNA reads as TGCGCCAGCAGGGCGGGACAGGGGAATGAAAAACTGTTTTTT. It yields the protein CASRAGQGNEKLFF.

The V call is TRBV10-2, the J call TRBJ1-2, with a weak D call TRBD1 (6 bases). The CDR3 has 13 residues. Germline V gives CDR1 WSHSY, CDR2 SAAADI. V was shortened by 1 base and J by 7 bases, with 10 bases between the two germline ends. CDR3 sequence: CASSEWTVVGYTF. The CDR3, as DNA: TGCGCCAGCAGTGAGTGGACAGTGGTTGGCTACACCTTC.

The V and J genes are TRBV5-4 and TRBJ2-6, with D perhaps TRBD2 (5 bases). The CDR3 spans 15 residues. Germline V gene sequence: CDR1 SGHNT, CDR2 YYREEE (reference sequence). V dropped 4 bases and J dropped 2 bases, with 10 bases sitting between them. In DNA, the CDR3 is TGTGCCAGCAGCCAAGAAGCGGCTGGGGCCAACGTCCTGACTTTC. Its protein product is CASSQEAAGANVLTF.

This clone was detected only a few times. The genes are TRBV30 and TRBJ2-1; 9 bases map to TRBD2. The CDR3 length is 16 residues. Germline V lookup: CDR1 GTSNPN, CDR2 SVGIG (reference sequence). V lost 3 bases to trimming and J lost 5 bases; unmatched junction nucleotides: 11. The CDR3 sequence: CAWRDMRLAANNEQFF. The DNA for the CDR3 is TGTGCCTGGAGGGACATGAGACTAGCGGCCAACAATGAGCAGTTCTTC. Full variable domain (rest looked up from reference TRBV30 and TRBJ2-1): SQTIHQWPATLVQPVGSPLSLECTVEGTSNPNLYWYRQAAGRGLQLLFYSVGIGQISSEVPQNLSASRPQDRQFILSSKKLLLSDSGFYLCAWRDMRLAANNEQFFGPGTRLTVL.

The chain links TRBV5-1 to TRBJ2-5; D is undetermined. Trimming removed 5 bases from V and 0 bases from J, with 14 bases in between. CDR1 is SGHRS and CDR2 is YFSETQ in the germline V gene. There are 15 residues in the CDR3. The CDR3 sequence: CASRAGLAYQETQYF. In nucleotides, the CDR3 is TGCGCCAGCAGGGCCGGGCTGGCGTACCAAGAGACCCAGTACTTC.

V usage is TRBV4-1 and J usage is TRBJ2-4; D remains unclear. The germline V and J ends were trimmed by 1 base and 1 base, with 14 bases remaining between them. The germline V gene has CDR1 MGHRA and CDR2 YSYEKL. The CDR3 extends over 17 amino acids. The CDR3 sequence: CASSQGQSLLAKNIQYF. In DNA form, the CDR3 reads TGCGCCAGCAGCCAAGGCCAGTCCCTTTTGGCCAAAAACATTCAGTACTTC.

V and J are TRBV5-8 and TRBJ1-1; no clear D. Germline V lookup: CDR1 SGHTS, CDR2 YDEGEE. The CDR3 spans 13 residues. Deletions cut 2 bases from V and 3 bases from J, with 8 bases between. DNA for the CDR3: TGTGCCAGCAGCTTTAACTTCTACACTGAAGCTTTCTTT. Its protein product is CASSFNFYTEAFF.

V usage is TRBV7-6 and J usage is TRBJ2-5; 11 positions match TRBD2. This CDR3 has 17 amino acids. The trim removed 5 bases at V and 3 bases at J, leaving 11 bases unmatched. Germline V gene sequence: CDR1 SGHVS, CDR2 FNYEAQ. Here the CDR3 reads CASSMDPSGRWEETQYF. DNA for the CDR3: TGTGCCAGCAGCATGGACCCTAGCGGGAGGTGGGAAGAGACCCAGTACTTC.

The table lists this clone with a count of one. CDR3 amino acids: CASSGAGGPEETQYF. The CDR3 DNA reads as TGTGCCAGCAGTGGGGCGGGAGGGCCGGAGGAGACCCAGTACTTC. The gene calls are TRBV2 and TRBJ2-5, with 9 bases that match TRBD2. The CDR3 runs 15 residues. Per germline, CDR1 SNHLY and CDR2 FYNNEI. V was clipped by 4 bases and J by 5 bases; unmatched bases: 8.

This clone has just a few counts. The rearrangement joins TRBV6-5 to TRBJ1-2, with D perhaps TRBD1 (6 bases). Looked up from germline, CDR1 is MNHEY and CDR2 is SVGAGI. V lost 9 bases, J lost 7 bases, and 21 bases lay in between. The CDR3 sequence is 14 residues long. CDR3 sequence (DNA): TGTGCCAGTTCCCTTATTGGGGGCGAGAGTGGCTACACCTTC. Translation gives CASSLIGGESGYTF.

V and J are TRBV2 and TRBJ2-3; D is unclear. The CDR3 contains 16 residues. Germline CDR1 is SNHLY and CDR2 is FYNNEI. V was pared by 1 base and J by 2 bases, with 13 bases between. The CDR3 protein is CASSEVFNGDTDTQYF. The DNA of the CDR3 is TGTGCCAGCAGTGAAGTGTTCAACGGTGACACAGATACGCAGTATTTT.

The rearrangement links TRBV9 to TRBJ2-6; 7 nucleotides agree with TRBD2. The V gene end was trimmed by 4 bases and the J gene end by 4 bases; junction bases not matched to a gene: 8. Germline V gene sequence: CDR1 SGDLS, CDR2 YYNGEE. This CDR3 spans 16 amino acids. The CDR3 spells CASSIRGREGANVLTF. As DNA, the CDR3 is TGTGCCAGCAGCATCCGAGGGCGGGAGGGGGCCAACGTCCTGACTTTC. The variable domain in full, with the rest retrieved from reference TRBV9 and TRBJ2-6, is DSGVTQTPKHLITATGQRVTLRCSPRSGDLSVYWYQQSLDQGLQFLIQYYNGEERAKGNILERFSAQQFPDLHSELNLSSLELGDSALYFCASSIRGREGANVLTFGAGSRLTVL.

This clone has more than one count but fewer than ten. The V and J genes are TRBV2 and TRBJ2-7; weak D call: TRBD2 (5 bases). CDR3 length equals 12 residues. Trimming removed 8 bases from V and 6 bases from J, with 14 bases in between. CDR1 and CDR2 from the germline V gene are SNHLY and FYNNEI. The CDR3 is CASSGMMVEQYV. Written as DNA, the CDR3 is TGTGCCAGCTCGGGGATGATGGTCGAGCAGTACGTC.

This chain joins TRBV6-4 and TRBJ1-6, with TRBD1 matching 9 bases. CDR1 and CDR2 (germline): MRHNA, SNTAGT. The V gene end was trimmed by 4 bases and the J gene end by 10 bases; junction bases not matched to a gene: 5. The CDR3 has 14 amino acids. DNA of the CDR3: TGTGCCAGCAGTGGGACAGGGGTACGGTCACCCCTCCACTTT. This gives the protein CASSGTGVRSPLHF.

The J gene is TRBJ2-6, the V gene TRBV28, with D perhaps assigned TRBD1 or TRBD2 (6 bases each). The CDR3 is made up of 17 amino acids. V lost 6 bases and J lost 0, with 15 bases in between. The germline V gene has CDR1 MDHEN and CDR2 SYDVKM. The DNA for the CDR3 is TGTGCCAGCAGCGGCGGAGGGGGGTCCTCTGGGGCCAACGTCCTGACTTTC. It translates to CASSGGGGSSGANVLTF. Based on the CDR3 plus reference TRBV28 and TRBJ2-6, the full variable domain is DVKVTQSSRYLVKRTGEKVFLECVQDMDHENMFWYRQDPGLGLRLIYFSYDVKMKEKGDIPEGYSVSREKKERFSLILESASTNQTSMYLCASSGGGGSSGANVLTFGAGSRLTVL.

This clone has just a few counts. V usage is TRBV5-1 and J usage is TRBJ2-6, with 7 bases matching TRBD1. This CDR3 comprises 15 residues. The V gene's germline CDR1 is SGHRS and CDR2 YFSETQ. The V and J ends lost 4 bases and 2 bases, in that order; junction bases with no gene match: 3. The CDR3 nucleotides are TGCGCCAGCAGCATACAGGGGACTGGGGCCAACGTCCTGACTTTC. Its translation is CASSIQGTGANVLTF.

This clone was seen once. The chain links TRBV6-5 to TRBJ1-3; D call uncertain. There are 13 residues in the CDR3. Looked up from germline, CDR1 is MNHEY and CDR2 is SVGAGI. V lost 2 bases and J lost 9, with 11 bases in between. CDR3 residues: CASSYATIGTIYF. The CDR3 bases are TGTGCCAGCAGTTACGCTACCATAGGCACCATATATTTT.

The V call is TRBV18, the J call TRBJ2-1; the D gene is possibly TRBD2 (6 bases). Trimming pared 2 bases from V and 6 bases from J, leaving 11 bases between. The CDR3 loop spans 14 amino acids. The germline V gene has CDR1 KGHSH and CDR2 LQKENI. The DNA for the CDR3 is TGTGCCAGCTCACCATCGGTGGGGGGCAATGAGCAGTTCTTC. It codes for CASSPSVGGNEQFF.